These 29 T cell receptor beta chains were all obtained from the same sample, sequenced in a study of blood T cell repertoires in COVID-19. The assay was immunoSEQ multiplex PCR, and TCRdb's table has in-frame clones only and misses some. The sample carries about 460,000 clones, around 85% recorded once. Sequenced sample: PBMCs or T cells enriched from blood (not recorded which). The receptors originated from a woman aged 55-70 years who had recovered from COVID-19.

V is TRBV5-6 and J is TRBJ1-3; the D gene is possibly TRBD1 (6 bases). Germline lookup yields CDR1 SGHDT and CDR2 YYEEEE. This CDR3 has 16 amino acids. The ends were cut back, 1 base at V and 0 bases at J, with 11 bases in the middle. DNA of the CDR3: TGTGCCAGCAGCTTGTTTCAGGGGCACTCTGGAAACACCATATATTTT. As protein: CASSLFQGHSGNTIYF.

Turning to this clone: Other DNA sequences in this specimen translate into the identical CDR3. The chain couples TRBV27 to TRBJ2-7; 8 nucleotides align to TRBD1. This CDR3 has 13 residues. Looked up from germline, CDR1 is MNHEY and CDR2 is SMNVEV (reference sequence). Unmatched junction bases numbered 3, after V lost 4 bases and J lost 4 bases. The CDR3 coding sequence is TGTGCCAGCAGTTCCGGACAGGGTTACGAGCAGTACTTC. Encoded protein: CASSSGQGYEQYF.

The rearrangement joins TRBV5-1 to TRBJ2-2; 7 bases fit TRBD1. After removal of 6 bases from V and 6 bases from J, the junction contained 14 bases not matched to a gene. Germline values: CDR1 SGHRS, CDR2 YFSETQ. The CDR3 spans 16 residues. The CDR3 DNA is TGCGCCAGCACTGAACAGGGGCTAGGTTTGGCCGGGGAGCTGTTTTTT. Protein product: CASTEQGLGLAGELFF.

For the CDR3, the DNA is TGCGCCAGCAGTCTCGACACCTCCTACGAGCAGTACGTC. This codes for CASSLDTSYEQYV. The genes are TRBV4-1 and TRBJ2-7, with D uncertain. The germline V gene has CDR1 MGHRA and CDR2 YSYEKL. The CDR3 has 13 residues. V gave up 6 bases and J gave up 0 bases, with 9 bases separating them.

The chain couples TRBV5-1 to TRBJ2-3, with 9 bases lining up with TRBD2. Germline CDR1 and CDR2: SGHRS and YFSETQ. This CDR3 has 17 amino acids. Losses at the gene ends were 3 bases for V and 0 bases for J; bases not matched to a gene: 8. The CDR3 DNA reads TGCGCCAGCAGCTACAAGCCGAGCGGGGGGAGCACAGATACGCAGTATTTT. Translating it yields CASSYKPSGGSTDTQYF.

The V call is TRBV9, the J call TRBJ1-4; possible D gene TRBD1, 6 bases. The germline V gene has CDR1 SGDLS and CDR2 YYNGEE. The CDR3 totals 14 residues. The germline V and J ends were trimmed by 0 bases and 8 bases, with 11 bases remaining between them. CDR3 residues: CASSVGGLGEKLFF. CDR3 coding DNA: TGTGCCAGCAGCGTAGGGGGGCTTGGGGAAAAACTGTTTTTT.

The chain recombines TRBV11-2 with TRBJ2-2, with 11 bases aligning to TRBD1. The trim removed 6 bases at V and 1 base at J, leaving 7 bases unmatched. Looked up from germline, CDR1 is SGHAT and CDR2 is FQNNGV. CDR3 size: 17 residues. The CDR3 sequence is CASRSPGTGGNTGELFF. The CDR3 region has the DNA TGTGCCAGCAGGTCACCCGGGACAGGGGGGAACACCGGGGAGCTGTTTTTT.

The chain joins TRBV24-1 to TRBJ1-2; 7 positions match TRBD1. Losses at the gene ends were 4 bases for V and 4 bases for J; bases not matched to a gene: 8. CDR1 is KGHDR and CDR2 is SFDVKD in the germline V gene. This CDR3 region has 15 residues. CDR3 nucleotide sequence: TGTGCCACCAGTGACCCCGGACAGGACTTCTATGGCTACACCTTC. Residues: CATSDPGQDFYGYTF.

The chain is built from TRBV27 and TRBJ1-1; D call uncertain. Germline CDR1 MNHEY, CDR2 SMNVEV (reference sequence). This CDR3 comprises 14 residues. Trimming took off 10 bases at V and 0 bases at J, with 15 bases between the two ends. This chain's CDR3 is CATQVVGLNTEAFF. CDR3 DNA sequence: TGTGCCACCCAGGTAGTCGGATTGAACACTGAAGCTTTCTTT.

The J gene is TRBJ1-1, the V gene TRBV19; the D is unclear. Germline lookup yields CDR1 LNHDA and CDR2 SQIVND (reference sequence). This CDR3 contains 13 residues. Deletions cut 3 bases from V and 4 bases from J, with 9 bases between. The DNA of the CDR3 is TGTGCCAGTAGTATTGGGAGTACCACTGAAGCTTTCTTT. Protein product: CASSIGSTTEAFF.

The V call is TRBV5-8, the J call TRBJ2-5; TRBD1 agrees at 7 bases. With 4 bases clipped from V and 5 bases from J, the junction kept 8 bases outside the gene matches. The CDR3 has 14 amino acids. Germline loops: CDR1 SGHTS, CDR2 YDEGEE. The CDR3 sequence: CASSIKGARETQYF. CDR3 sequence (DNA): TGTGCCAGCAGCATTAAGGGGGCGAGGGAGACCCAGTACTTC. Based on the CDR3 plus reference TRBV5-8 and TRBJ2-5, the full variable domain is EAGVTQSPTHLIKTRGQQATLRCSPISGHTSVYWYQQALGLGLQFLLWYDEGEERNRGNFPPRFSGRQFPNYSSELNVNALELEDSALYLCASSIKGARETQYFGPGTRLLVL.

The chain has TRBV11-2 and TRBJ2-7; 8 bases align to TRBD1. This CDR3 comprises 14 residues. J was trimmed by 6 bases and V by 3 bases; bases with no gene match: 7. CDR1 is SGHAT and CDR2 is FQNNGV in the germline V gene. In nucleotides, the CDR3 is TGTGCCAGCAGCTTGCGTGACAGGGGTAGCGAGCAGTACTTC. This encodes CASSLRDRGSEQYF.

About this clone: This sample includes further DNA sequences coding for the same CDR3. V is TRBV2 and J is TRBJ2-7; TRBD1 aligns across 7 bases. In germline, CDR1 is SNHLY, CDR2 FYNNEI. V was clipped by 3 bases and J by 4 bases; unmatched bases: 3. The CDR3 has 13 residues. This CDR3 reads CASSEGQQYEQYV. The CDR3 DNA reads TGTGCCAGCAGTGAGGGACAGCAGTACGAGCAGTACGTC.

V is TRBV6-5 and J is TRBJ2-5; tentatively, D is TRBD1 (7 bases). V gave up 0 bases and J gave up 5 bases, with 10 bases separating them. CDR3 length: 14 amino acids. Germline CDR1 MNHEY, CDR2 SVGAGI. Here the CDR3 reads CASSYSSGGETQYF. Written as DNA, the CDR3 is TGTGCCAGCAGTTACTCCTCAGGGGGGGAGACCCAGTACTTC.

The chain combines TRBV2 with TRBJ2-7, with 12 nucleotides matching TRBD2. V lost 5 bases to trimming and J lost 4 bases; unmatched junction nucleotides: 6. The CDR3 spans 15 residues. The germline V gene encodes CDR1 SNHLY and CDR2 FYNNEI. CDR3 amino acids: CASSPSGGARYEQYF. The CDR3, as DNA: TGTGCCAGCAGTCCTAGCGGGGGGGCTAGGTACGAGCAGTACTTC.

This clone was observed a single time. The chain is built from TRBV19 and TRBJ1-1; D possibly corresponds to TRBD1 (5 bases). Between the trimmed V and J ends, which lost 7 bases and 7 bases, there was a span of 10 bases. This CDR3 has 11 residues. The germline V gene has CDR1 LNHDA and CDR2 SQIVND (reference sequence). The CDR3 DNA reads TGTGCCAGTACCACGGGGGGTGAAGCTTTCTTT. Protein: CASTTGGEAFF.

This clone came up once. The chain joins TRBV6-2 or TRBV6-3 to TRBJ2-3, with D perhaps TRBD2 (6 bases). V gave up 4 bases and J gave up 3 bases, with 17 bases separating them. Looked up from germline, CDR1 is MNHEY and CDR2 is SVGEGT. This CDR3 spans 16 amino acids. The CDR3 is CASSSIRATRTDTQYF. Here the CDR3 DNA reads TGTGCCAGCAGTTCCATACGGGCGACTAGGACAGATACGCAGTATTTT.

The CDR3 is CASSTQGQGADGYTF. The CDR3 DNA sequence: TGTGCCAGCAGTACCCAGGGACAGGGGGCGGATGGCTACACCTTC. The rearrangement uses TRBV28 and TRBJ1-2, with TRBD1 identical over 12 bases. This CDR3 region has 15 residues. After removal of 5 bases from V and 6 bases from J, the junction contained 7 bases not matched to a gene. The germline gives CDR1 MDHEN, CDR2 SYDVKM.

The rearrangement joins TRBV6-6 to TRBJ2-2; 8 bases fit TRBD1. After removal of 2 bases from V and 6 bases from J, the junction contained 2 bases not matched to a gene. The CDR3 is 14 residues long. Germline CDR1 and CDR2: MNHNY and SVGAGI (reference sequence). The CDR3 here is CASSYGQGAGELFF. As DNA, the CDR3 is TGTGCCAGCAGTTACGGACAGGGAGCCGGGGAGCTGTTTTTT.

The V call is TRBV5-1, the J call TRBJ2-1, with a tentative D call TRBD1 (6 bases). CDR1 and CDR2 (germline): SGHRS, YFSETQ. Between the trimmed V and J ends, which lost 0 bases and 9 bases, there was a span of 10 bases. The CDR3 totals 13 residues. CDR3 sequence: CASSLEARGEQFF. The CDR3 DNA reads TGCGCCAGCAGCTTGGAGGCCAGGGGTGAGCAGTTCTTC.

The chain links TRBV13 to TRBJ2-7; 11 nucleotides agree with TRBD2. The ends lost 4 bases at V and 9 bases at J; junction bases unmatched: 14. Germline values: CDR1 PRHDT, CDR2 FYEKMQ (reference sequence). The CDR3 totals 16 residues. CDR3 DNA: TGTGCCAGCAGCTACGGACTAGCGGGCAACGAGAGGGGGCAGTACTTC. This sequence encodes CASSYGLAGNERGQYF.

The rearrangement joins TRBV7-2 to TRBJ2-1; 10 bases map to TRBD1. Germline V gene sequence: CDR1 SGHTA, CDR2 FQGNSA. The CDR3 has 16 amino acids. The V segment lost 4 bases and the J segment 5 bases; nucleotides outside the gene matches: 8. The CDR3 nucleotides are TGTGCCAGCAGCTGGGGGGGACAGGGGCGCCACAATGAGCAGTTCTTC. This sequence encodes CASSWGGQGRHNEQFF.

This sequence joins TRBV19 and TRBJ1-3; 7 positions agree with TRBD1. CDR1 is LNHDA and CDR2 is SQIVND in the germline V gene (reference sequence). CDR3 length: 13 amino acids. Trimming took 5 bases from V and 4 from J; bases not matched to a gene: 2. The CDR3 nucleotides are TGTGCCAGTAGTTCGACAGGGGGAAACACCATATATTTT. This codes for CASSSTGGNTIYF.

The rearrangement links TRBV27 to TRBJ2-2; 9 bases map to TRBD2. The CDR3 is 17 residues long. Trimming removed 3 bases from V and 2 bases from J; junction bases left unmatched: 7. CDR1 is MNHEY, CDR2 SMNVEV, per germline (reference sequence). In DNA, the CDR3 is TGTGCCAGCAGTTTTATTAGCGGGGGACGAAACACCGGGGAGCTGTTTTTT. It specifies CASSFISGGRNTGELFF.

This clone turned up a few times. The J gene is TRBJ1-5, the V gene TRBV5-1; the D is unclear. This CDR3 region has 16 residues. Germline CDR1 SGHRS, CDR2 YFSETQ. V shed 4 bases and J shed 0 bases, with 14 bases lying between them. CDR3 amino acids: CASSTYQRYSNQPQHF. The CDR3, as DNA: TGCGCCAGCAGCACCTATCAGCGTTATAGCAATCAGCCCCAGCATTTT.

V usage is TRBV11-2 and J usage is TRBJ2-7, with no clear D. Germline loops: CDR1 SGHAT, CDR2 FQNNGV. This CDR3 is 14 amino acids long. Trimming removed 6 bases from V and 3 bases from J, with 15 bases in between. The CDR3 DNA is TGTGCCAGCAGGAATCCCGGGTTGGGCTACGAGCAGTACTTC. Amino acid sequence: CASRNPGLGYEQYF.

CDR3 sequence: CATGAPGLRGPSYEQYF. CDR3 coding DNA: TGTGCCACCGGGGCCCCCGGTTTGCGGGGGCCCTCCTACGAGCAGTACTTC. J is TRBJ2-7 and V is TRBV28; TRBD2 is a possible D gene (7 bases). Trimming removed 10 bases from V and 0 bases from J, with 25 bases in between. In germline, CDR1 is MDHEN, CDR2 SYDVKM. The CDR3 runs 17 residues.

The CDR3 here is CASTIPTSGGSYNEQFF. CDR3 in DNA: TGTGCCAGCACCATCCCGACTAGCGGGGGGTCCTACAATGAGCAGTTCTTC. V gene TRBV7-8 combines with J gene TRBJ2-1; 13 bases fit TRBD2. Germline CDR1 is SGHVS and CDR2 is FQNEAQ. CDR3 length: 17 amino acids. J lost 1 base, V lost 7 bases, and 7 bases had no gene match.

The genes are TRBV5-6 and TRBJ2-7; 8 nucleotides line up with TRBD2. Looked up from germline, CDR1 is SGHDT and CDR2 is YYEEEE. This CDR3 is built from 15 residues. Trimming at V came to 0 bases and at J to 4 bases, leaving 6 bases not matched to a gene. The DNA of the CDR3 is TGTGCCAGCAGCTTGGCCAGCGGGGGACCGTACGAGCAGTACGTC. Amino acids: CASSLASGGPYEQYV.